This passage covers 21 T cell receptor beta chains from one sample sequenced in a study of cytomegalovirus exposure and HLA in healthy donors. Sequencing used immunoSEQ multiplex PCR; TCRdb keeps in-frame clones, though not all of them. This table holds 200,000 or so clones, more than 80% found once. What was sequenced was PBMCs. These receptors originate from a man aged 18-30 years in good health and CMV-seropositive.

The chain combines TRBV9 with TRBJ1-1; TRBD1 might be the D (6 bases). V lost 2 bases, J lost 7 bases, and 12 bases lay in between. From germline, CDR1 is SGDLS and CDR2 YYNGEE. This CDR3 has 13 residues. Written as DNA, the CDR3 is TGTGCCAGCAGCGTCAGGGGCGCGGGTGAAGCTTTCTTT. It encodes CASSVRGAGEAFF. Combining the CDR3 with reference TRBV9 and TRBJ1-1 gives the whole variable domain DSGVTQTPKHLITATGQRVTLRCSPRSGDLSVYWYQQSLDQGLQFLIQYYNGEERAKGNILERFSAQQFPDLHSELNLSSLELGDSALYFCASSVRGAGEAFFGQGTRLTVV.

This chain links TRBV28 with TRBJ2-3; TRBD2 aligns across 7 bases. The germline V gene has CDR1 MDHEN and CDR2 SYDVKM. This CDR3 spans 16 amino acids. Unmatched junction bases numbered 8, after V lost 5 bases and J lost 0 bases. Written as DNA, the CDR3 is TGTGCCAGCAGTCCCCGGGGTAGCGGGAGCACAGATACGCAGTATTTT. This translates into CASSPRGSGSTDTQYF.

This sequence joins TRBV9 and TRBJ1-5, with 7 bases that match TRBD1. Germline-derived CDR1 and CDR2 are SGDLS and YYNGEE. The V segment lost 4 bases and the J segment 1 base; nucleotides outside the gene matches: 2. This CDR3 spans 14 amino acids. This CDR3 is CASSQDRSNQPQHF. Here the CDR3 DNA reads TGTGCCAGCAGCCAGGACAGGAGCAATCAGCCCCAGCATTTT.

The gene calls are TRBV7-6 and TRBJ2-5, with a weak D call TRBD2 (5 bases). Trimming shortened V by 1 base and J by 1 base, and 13 bases separated the two germline ends. Germline CDR1 SGHVS, CDR2 FNYEAQ. The CDR3 spans 16 residues. The CDR3 nucleotides read TGTGCCAGCAGCTTAGGACTTTTACGGGGCCAAGAGACCCAGTACTTC. Translating gives CASSLGLLRGQETQYF.

CDR3 protein: CASSGIAGASGEQFF. The CDR3 DNA reads as TGTGCCAGCAGTGGAATAGCGGGAGCCTCCGGTGAGCAGTTCTTC. The chain joins TRBV6-1 to TRBJ2-1; 9 bases map to TRBD2. CDR1 is MNHNS, CDR2 SASEGT, per germline. V lost 4 bases and J lost 9; bases outside the gene matches: 10. The CDR3 runs to 15 residues.

This clone was counted a few times. V and J are TRBV7-9 and TRBJ1-4; the match to TRBD1 covers 7 bases. This CDR3 is 11 amino acids long. V shed 5 bases and J 14 bases; nucleotides not matched to a gene: 5. Germline loops: CDR1 SEHNR, CDR2 FQNEAQ (reference sequence). Here the CDR3 DNA reads TGTGCCAGCAGCATAAGGGACAGCCTGTTTTTT. Translating gives CASSIRDSLFF.

The chain couples TRBV9 to TRBJ2-1; TRBD2 matches at 13 bases. The J segment lost 10 bases and the V segment lost 4 bases, leaving 11 bases of the junction unmatched. Germline CDR1 reads SGDLS; CDR2 reads YYNGEE. The CDR3 runs 16 residues. The CDR3 reads CASSPGTSGTYGEQFF. The CDR3 coding sequence is TGTGCCAGCAGCCCCGGGACTAGCGGGACCTACGGGGAGCAGTTCTTC.

This chain uses TRBV28 with TRBJ2-3; a weak D match, TRBD2 (5 bases). The V and J ends lost 5 bases and 0 bases respectively, with 18 bases between them. The CDR3 is 17 amino acids. Germline CDR1 is MDHEN and CDR2 is SYDVKM. The CDR3 region is CASSRTGIAPSTDTQYF. The DNA of the CDR3 is TGTGCCAGCAGTCGTACCGGGATAGCGCCCAGCACAGATACGCAGTATTTT.

This clone occurred a few times. J is TRBJ1-2 and V is TRBV28, with D possibly matching TRBD1 (6 bases). Trimming took off 5 bases at V and 4 bases at J, with 20 bases between the two ends. Germline V gene data show CDR1 as MDHEN and CDR2 as SYDVKM. CDR3 size: 16 residues. This CDR3 reads CASSIAFRGVVYGYTF. CDR3 DNA: TGTGCCAGCAGTATTGCCTTCAGGGGAGTGGTCTATGGCTACACCTTC.

The chain has TRBV5-1 and TRBJ1-1, with 8 bases fitting TRBD1. Per the germline V gene, CDR1 is SGHRS and CDR2 is YFSETQ. This CDR3 contains 14 residues. J gave up 0 bases and V 3 bases, and 1 base lay outside the gene matches. CDR3 region: CASSSGQVNTEAFF. CDR3 nucleotides: TGCGCCAGCAGCTCGGGACAGGTGAACACTGAAGCTTTCTTT.

The chain is built from TRBV25-1 and TRBJ2-1, with D tentatively TRBD2 (6 bases). The CDR3 totals 13 residues. Germline lookup yields CDR1 MGHDK and CDR2 SYGVNS. Trimming removed 6 bases from V and 6 bases from J, with 12 bases in between. The CDR3 region has the DNA TGTGCCAGCAGGACTAGTTTCGGCAATGAGCAGTTCTTC. It yields the protein CASRTSFGNEQFF.

The chain employs TRBV4-1 and TRBJ2-7, with TRBD1 identical over 8 bases. There are 17 residues in the CDR3. Trimming at V came to 4 bases and at J to 3 bases, leaving 14 bases not matched to a gene. Germline CDR1 is MGHRA and CDR2 is YSYEKL. The CDR3 nucleotides read TGCGCCAGCAGCCGGGGGCTAGACAGGGGCGCTGGCTACGAGCAGTACTTC. Translating it yields CASSRGLDRGAGYEQYF.

The chain is built from TRBV11-3 and TRBJ2-2; 9 nucleotides align to TRBD2. Germline CDR1 and CDR2: SGHNT and YENEEA. The CDR3 extends over 15 amino acids. V lost 2 bases to trimming and J lost 7 bases; unmatched junction nucleotides: 5. In nucleotides, the CDR3 is TGTGCCAGCAGCTTAAACCTAGCGGGGTACGGGGAGCTGTTTTTT. Protein product: CASSLNLAGYGELFF.

This chain uses TRBV6-5 with TRBJ2-3, with 9 bases aligning to TRBD1. Germline CDR1 reads MNHEY; CDR2 reads SVGAGI. The CDR3 sequence is 15 residues long. V was clipped by 2 bases and J by 4 bases; unmatched bases: 4. CDR3 loop: CASSYLRTGADTQYF. In nucleotides, the CDR3 is TGTGCCAGCAGTTACCTGCGGACAGGGGCAGATACGCAGTATTTT.

This clone was counted a single time. The chain recombines TRBV28 with TRBJ2-6, with TRBD1 matching 12 bases. The germline CDR1 and CDR2 sequences are MDHEN and SYDVKM. The CDR3 spans 18 residues. Trimming took 6 bases from V and 0 from J; bases not matched to a gene: 6. The CDR3 is CASSLGQGASSGANVLTF. CDR3 nucleotides: TGTGCCAGCAGCCTGGGACAGGGGGCTTCCTCTGGGGCCAACGTCCTGACTTTC. Based on the CDR3 plus reference TRBV28 and TRBJ2-6, the full variable domain is DVKVTQSSRYLVKRTGEKVFLECVQDMDHENMFWYRQDPGLGLRLIYFSYDVKMKEKGDIPEGYSVSREKKERFSLILESASTNQTSMYLCASSLGQGASSGANVLTFGAGSRLTVL.

This chain connects TRBV6-5 to TRBJ2-3; a weak D match, TRBD2 (5 bases). Germline V gives CDR1 MNHEY, CDR2 SVGAGI. CDR3 length equals 15 residues. Between the trimmed V and J ends, which lost 0 bases and 3 bases, there was a span of 10 bases. As DNA, the CDR3 is TGTGCCAGCAGTTACTCGGGAGATGAGACAGATACGCAGTATTTT. It codes for CASSYSGDETDTQYF.

The chain joins TRBV15 to TRBJ2-3, with a possible D match to TRBD2 (6 bases). Germline V gene lookup returns CDR1 LNHNV and CDR2 YYDKDF (reference sequence). This CDR3 has 17 residues. Trimming stripped 0 bases from V and 0 bases from J, with 13 bases between. The CDR3 sequence: CATSRDSPGLSTDTQYF. The DNA of the CDR3 is TGTGCCACCAGCAGAGACTCACCGGGACTCAGCACAGATACGCAGTATTTT.

V usage is TRBV2 and J usage is TRBJ2-5; 9 nucleotides align to TRBD2. V lost 7 bases, J lost 5 bases, and 8 bases stayed unmatched. Germline V gene sequence: CDR1 SNHLY, CDR2 FYNNEI. The CDR3 length is 14 residues. The CDR3 here is CASKSTSGGETQYF. The CDR3 nucleotides are TGTGCCAGCAAATCGACTAGCGGTGGGGAGACCCAGTACTTC.

The table lists this clone with a few counts. The chain is built from TRBV9 and TRBJ1-1; no reliable D call. The CDR3 extends over 15 amino acids. Trimming removed 1 base at V and 1 base at J, with 11 bases between. Germline V gene sequence: CDR1 SGDLS, CDR2 YYNGEE. The CDR3 sequence: CASSVRAAANTEAFF. In nucleotides, the CDR3 is TGTGCCAGCAGCGTAAGGGCAGCGGCGAACACTGAAGCTTTCTTT.

The chain has TRBV10-3 and TRBJ2-5; 13 nucleotides agree with TRBD2. The length of the CDR3 is 14 residues. V shed 4 bases, J shed 4 bases, and the junction held 0 bases outside the gene matches. Germline assignment: CDR1 ENHRY and CDR2 SYGVKD. CDR3 sequence: CAISGTSGRETQYF. The CDR3 coding sequence is TGTGCCATCAGTGGGACTAGCGGGAGAGAGACCCAGTACTTC.

This chain joins TRBV2 and TRBJ2-1; no reliable D call. V dropped 4 bases and J dropped 1 base, with 11 bases sitting between them. Germline CDR1 SNHLY, CDR2 FYNNEI. The CDR3 covers 15 residues. CDR3 nucleotides: TGTGCCAGCAGTGTAGGAGCGCCGTCCTACAATGAGCAGTTCTTC. Translation: CASSVGAPSYNEQFF. The variable domain in full, with the rest retrieved from reference TRBV2 and TRBJ2-1, is EPEVTQTPSHQVTQMGQEVILRCVPISNHLYFYWYRQILGQKVEFLVSFYNNEISEKSEIFDDQFSVERPDGSNFTLKIRSTKLEDSAMYFCASSVGAPSYNEQFFGPGTRLTVL.